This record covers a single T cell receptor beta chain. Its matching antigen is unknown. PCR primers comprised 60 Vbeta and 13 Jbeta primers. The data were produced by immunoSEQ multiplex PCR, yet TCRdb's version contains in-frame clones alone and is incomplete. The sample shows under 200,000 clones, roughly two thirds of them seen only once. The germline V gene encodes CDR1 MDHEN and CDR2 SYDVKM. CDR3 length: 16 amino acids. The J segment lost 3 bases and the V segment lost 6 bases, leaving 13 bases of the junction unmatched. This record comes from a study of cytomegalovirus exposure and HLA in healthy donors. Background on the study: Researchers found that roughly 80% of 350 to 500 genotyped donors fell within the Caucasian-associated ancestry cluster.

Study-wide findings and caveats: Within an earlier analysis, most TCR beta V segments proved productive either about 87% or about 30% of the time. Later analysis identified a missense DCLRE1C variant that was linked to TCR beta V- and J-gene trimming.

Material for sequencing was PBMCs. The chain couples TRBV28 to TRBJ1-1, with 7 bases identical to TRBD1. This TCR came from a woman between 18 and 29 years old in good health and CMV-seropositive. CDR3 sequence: CASRGTWTRGDTEAFF. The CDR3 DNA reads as TGTGCCAGCAGGGGAACCTGGACCAGGGGGGACACTGAAGCTTTCTTT.